The 30 T cell receptor beta chains below all came from one sample that was sequenced in a study of CD8+CD57+ T cells in acquired aplastic anemia. Genomic DNA templated the TCR beta VDJ and CDR3 profiling. TCRdb reprocessed the reads via MiXCR and lists one record per CDR3 protein. The sample lists 190,000 or so distinct CDR3 sequences; around 60% were seen once. Sequencing used sorted CD4+, CD8+, or CD8+CD57+ T cells (not recorded which) from PBMCs. Receptors originate from a human donor in good health.

This clonotype has only a few counts. The J gene is TRBJ2-1, the V gene TRBV7-9; D remains unclear. CDR3 length: 12 amino acids. Germline V CDR1 and CDR2: SEHNR, FQNEAQ (reference sequence). Trimming removed 2 bases from V and 7 bases from J, with 6 bases in between. CDR3 amino acids: CASSLLINEQFF. The CDR3 DNA reads as TGTGCCAGCAGCTTATTGATTAATGAGCAGTTCTTC.

With respect to this clonotype: A much larger clone differs by one base, so this may be a read error. V and J are TRBV6-1 and TRBJ2-2; TRBD1 agrees at 8 bases. CDR1 is MNHNS and CDR2 is SASEGT in the germline V gene. The CDR3 runs 16 residues. The DNA of the CDR3 is TGTGCCCGCAGAGGGGGTGGACAGGGCTACACCGGGGAGCTGTTTTTT. Translated: CARRGGGQGYTGELFF.

The V gene is TRBV7-9, the J gene TRBJ1-2; TRBD1 might be the D (6 bases). CDR1 is SEHNR, CDR2 FQNEAQ, per germline (reference sequence). V was cut by 5 bases and J by 2 bases, with 15 bases left in between. The CDR3 is 15 amino acids. The CDR3 DNA reads TGTGCCAGCAGCCCCCGGACAGCAGGGAACTATGGCTACACCTTC. Its translation: CASSPRTAGNYGYTF.

This clonotype appeared a few times. This sequence joins TRBV5-6 and TRBJ1-2; D gene uncertain. The CDR3 spans 15 residues. With 5 bases removed from V and 1 base from J, the gap between germline ends came to 15 bases. Per the germline V gene, CDR1 is SGHDT and CDR2 is YYEEEE. The CDR3 region has the DNA TGTGCCAGCAGTCGGAACAGCAGGTTTAACTATGGCTACACCTTC. Protein sequence: CASSRNSRFNYGYTF. The variable domain in full, completed from reference TRBV5-6 and TRBJ1-2, reads DAGVTQSPTHLIKTRGQQVTLRCSPKSGHDTVSWYQQALGQGPQFIFQYYEEEERQRGNFPDRFSGHQFPNYSSELNVNALLLGDSALYLCASSRNSRFNYGYTFGSGTRLTVV.

J is TRBJ1-2 and V is TRBV24-1; no definite D call. V shed 3 bases and J shed 3 bases, with 10 bases lying between them. CDR3 length equals 14 residues. CDR1 and CDR2 (germline): KGHDR, SFDVKD. The CDR3 DNA reads TGTGCCACCAGTGATCTCCGGGTTGACTATGGCTACACCTTC. Its protein product is CATSDLRVDYGYTF.

CDR3 in amino acids: CASSLDRGGAAGYTF. CDR3 DNA: TGTGCCAGCAGCTTAGACAGGGGGGGGGCAGCTGGCTACACCTTC. The chain employs TRBV7-8 and TRBJ1-2; 8 bases line up with TRBD1. Per the germline V gene, CDR1 is SGHVS and CDR2 is FQNEAQ. The junction had 8 bases not matched to a gene; V was cut back by 1 base and J by 7 bases. The CDR3 sequence is 15 residues long.

The genes are TRBV24-1 and TRBJ2-3; TRBD2 aligns across 7 bases. Losses at the gene ends were 7 bases for V and 4 bases for J; bases not matched to a gene: 10. Germline CDR1 KGHDR, CDR2 SFDVKD. The CDR3 totals 15 residues. CDR3 amino acids: CATSHAVAGADTQYF. The CDR3 coding sequence is TGTGCCACCAGCCACGCCGTCGCGGGAGCAGATACGCAGTATTTT.

This clonotype occurred once. The CDR3, as DNA: TGCGCCAGCAGCTTGGGACAGGGAGGTGAAGCTTTCTTT. Protein product: CASSLGQGGEAFF. This chain connects TRBV5-1 to TRBJ1-1, with TRBD1 identical over 7 bases. This CDR3 comprises 13 residues. Germline V lookup: CDR1 SGHRS, CDR2 YFSETQ. V lost 0 bases, J lost 7 bases, and 3 bases stayed unmatched. Filled out from reference TRBV5-1 and TRBJ1-1, the complete variable domain reads KAGVTQTPRYLIKTRGQQVTLSCSPISGHRSVSWYQQTPGQGLQFLFEYFSETQRNKGNFPGRFSGRQFSNSRSEMNVSTLELGDSALYLCASSLGQGGEAFFGQGTRLTVV.

This clonotype has just a few counts. This chain links TRBV7-6 with TRBJ2-7; TRBD2 matches at 7 bases. CDR3 length: 15 amino acids. The J segment lost 2 bases and the V segment lost 0 bases, leaving 4 bases of the junction unmatched. Germline V lookup: CDR1 SGHVS, CDR2 FNYEAQ. In DNA form, the CDR3 reads TGTGCCAGCAGCTTAGCAGGCGGGGGTCCCTACGAGCAGTACTTC. Translated, it gives CASSLAGGGPYEQYF.

This clonotype was detected a few times. The chain uses TRBV20-1 and TRBJ2-3, with D unresolved. Trimming shortened V by 6 bases and J by 6 bases, and 13 bases separated the two germline ends. The CDR3 is 12 amino acids. Germline CDR1 reads DFQATT; CDR2 reads SNEGSKA (reference sequence). CDR3 bases: TGCAGTGCCCTTCCCACGGTTGATACGCAGTATTTT. Protein: CSALPTVDTQYF.

J is TRBJ2-3 and V is TRBV27; 9 bases map to TRBD2. Germline loops: CDR1 MNHEY, CDR2 SMNVEV (reference sequence). After removal of 4 bases from V and 5 bases from J, the junction contained 16 bases not matched to a gene. The CDR3 runs to 18 residues. CDR3 DNA sequence: TGTGCCAGCAGTTCGTCGGCGGGGGGGCCGGTAAATGGAGATACGCAGTATTTT. This encodes CASSSSAGGPVNGDTQYF.

The V and J genes are TRBV28 and TRBJ2-7; 7 bases line up with TRBD2. This CDR3 region has 14 residues. The V segment lost 6 bases and the J segment 5 bases; nucleotides outside the gene matches: 10. Germline values: CDR1 MDHEN, CDR2 SYDVKM. This CDR3 is CASSPGGVIDEQYF. DNA for the CDR3: TGTGCCAGCAGCCCTGGGGGGGTTATCGACGAGCAGTACTTC.

The chain combines TRBV9 with TRBJ2-7; D possibly corresponds to TRBD2 (5 bases). The CDR3 consists of 15 residues. Germline values: CDR1 SGDLS, CDR2 YYNGEE. Trimming cost V 4 bases and J 2 bases, with 16 bases left between them. CDR3 in amino acids: CASSRARGNTYEQYF. CDR3 bases: TGTGCCAGCAGCCGAGCGCGAGGGAACACCTACGAGCAGTACTTC.

This clonotype was recorded at least ten times. J is TRBJ2-3 and V is TRBV7-8; 14 positions match TRBD2. V shed 4 bases and J 4 bases; nucleotides not matched to a gene: 7. This CDR3 is 17 amino acids long. Germline V lookup: CDR1 SGHVS, CDR2 FQNEAQ. CDR3 DNA: TGTGCCAGCAGCTCCCCGACTAGCGGGGGGGGGGCAGATACGCAGTATTTT. Its protein product is CASSSPTSGGGADTQYF.

In its sample, this clonotype was seen once. CDR3 nucleotides: TGTGCCAGCAGCTACAGCCCAACAGGGGCCTACGAGCAGTACTTC. Amino acid sequence: CASSYSPTGAYEQYF. This chain connects TRBV7-2 to TRBJ2-7, with 7 bases matching TRBD1. The CDR3 consists of 15 residues. Trimming at V came to 4 bases and at J to 2 bases, leaving 8 bases not matched to a gene. Germline lookup yields CDR1 SGHTA and CDR2 FQGNSA.

This clonotype was recorded many times. The J gene is TRBJ2-1, the V gene TRBV2, with TRBD2 identical over 8 bases. V shed 5 bases, J shed 7 bases, and the junction held 10 bases outside the gene matches. CDR3 length: 15 residues. CDR1 and CDR2 from the germline V gene are SNHLY and FYNNEI. The CDR3 nucleotides read TGTGCCAGCAGTTCAGGTAGCGGGGAGTTGAATGAGCAGTTCTTC. This sequence encodes CASSSGSGELNEQFF.

This clonotype was seen only a few times. This chain connects TRBV20-1 to TRBJ2-7; D possibly corresponds to TRBD2 (5 bases). Germline V lookup: CDR1 DFQATT, CDR2 SNEGSKA (reference sequence). The germline V and J ends were trimmed by 5 bases and 2 bases, with 16 bases remaining between them. The CDR3 is made up of 14 amino acids. The CDR3 region has the DNA TGCAGTGCTCCACGGACCTTGGGAGCCTACGAGCAGTACTTC. It encodes CSAPRTLGAYEQYF.

The V gene is TRBV19, the J gene TRBJ2-1; 11 positions match TRBD2. This CDR3 has 17 residues. CDR1 and CDR2 (germline): LNHDA, SQIVND (reference sequence). V trimming: 3 bases; J trimming: 0 bases; junction bases outside the gene matches: 4. DNA for the CDR3: TGTGCCAGTAGTATCAGACTAGCGGGGCTCTCCTACAATGAGCAGTTCTTC. Translating it yields CASSIRLAGLSYNEQFF.

The CDR3 nucleotides read TGTGCCAGCAGAAGAGCGGGAGGCGGAGATACGCAGTATTTT. Its translation is CASRRAGGGDTQYF. The rearrangement uses TRBV7-8 and TRBJ2-3; 9 bases align to TRBD2. The CDR3 has 14 residues. The V gene end was trimmed by 6 bases and the J gene end by 5 bases; junction bases not matched to a gene: 6. Germline-derived CDR1 and CDR2 are SGHVS and FQNEAQ.

The chain couples TRBV20-1 to TRBJ1-2, with TRBD1 matching over 7 bases. Germline V gene lookup returns CDR1 DFQATT and CDR2 SNEGSKA (reference sequence). Trimming at V came to 5 bases and at J to 5 bases, leaving 14 bases not matched to a gene. The CDR3 covers 15 residues. CDR3 residues: CSAGTGEGALYGYTF. CDR3 coding DNA: TGCAGTGCTGGAACAGGGGAGGGGGCTCTATATGGCTACACCTTC.

This clonotype occurred a few times. The chain is built from TRBV7-9 and TRBJ2-7; 9 nucleotides line up with TRBD2. Germline CDR1 and CDR2: SEHNR and FQNEAQ (reference sequence). V shed 6 bases, J shed 4 bases, and the junction held 10 bases outside the gene matches. There are 15 residues in the CDR3. CDR3 bases: TGTGCCAGCAGGATCGCGGGAGGGAGACAGTACGAGCAGTACTTC. This sequence encodes CASRIAGGRQYEQYF.

The chain couples TRBV29-1 to TRBJ1-1, with D possibly matching TRBD1 (5 bases). The germline V and J ends were trimmed by 7 bases and 3 bases, with 15 bases remaining between them. Germline V CDR1 and CDR2: SQVTM, ANQGSEA. This CDR3 has 13 residues. The CDR3 sequence is CSAADMSYTEAFF. CDR3 bases: TGCAGCGCAGCGGACATGTCCTACACTGAAGCTTTCTTT.

Comment on this clonotype: One end of the junction fails to match germline, which may point to a read error. This sequence joins TRBV7-8 and TRBJ2-5; TRBD1 matches at 10 bases. The V gene's germline CDR1 is SGHVS and CDR2 FQNEAQ. The CDR3 runs to 17 residues. This chain's CDR3 is CASSSASKGTGDRTRYF. The CDR3 nucleotides are TGTGCCAGCAGCTCCGCCTCGAAAGGGACAGGGGACCGGACCCGGTACTTC.

The chain links TRBV29-1 to TRBJ2-7; tentative D call: TRBD2 (5 bases). The CDR3 extends over 12 amino acids. From germline, CDR1 is SQVTM and CDR2 ANQGSEA. V lost 7 bases and J lost 0, with 10 bases in between. The CDR3 DNA sequence: TGCAGCGCCAGAGACTACTCCTACGAGCAGTACTTC. Translation gives CSARDYSYEQYF.

This chain uses TRBV15 with TRBJ1-4, with D uncertain. CDR1 is LNHNV, CDR2 YYDKDF, per germline (reference sequence). V lost 3 bases, J lost 8 bases, and 13 bases lay in between. The CDR3 is 14 residues long. CDR3 DNA: TGTGCCACCAGCAGGGTAGCGGGAAAAGAAAAACTGTTTTTT. Translated, it gives CATSRVAGKEKLFF.

A word on this clonotype: Germline and junction disagree at one end, which may indicate a read error. V gene TRBV15 combines with J gene TRBJ1-2, with D perhaps matching TRBD1 (6 bases). Germline values: CDR1 LNHNV, CDR2 YYDKDF (reference sequence). This CDR3 is 16 amino acids long. CDR3 loop: CATSRGHRALNYGYTF. The CDR3, as DNA: TGCGCCACCAGCAGAGGACACAGGGCCTTAAACTATGGCTACACCTTC. The full variable domain, its missing parts supplied by reference TRBV15 and TRBJ1-2, is DAMVIQNPRYQVTQFGKPVTLSCSQTLNHNVMYWYQQKSSQAPKLLFHYYDKDFNNEADTPDNFQSRRPNTSFCFLDIRSPGLGDTAMYLCATSRGHRALNYGYTFGSGTRLTVV.

The chain carries TRBV7-2 and TRBJ2-1; D may be TRBD1 or TRBD2 (5 bases each). CDR3 size: 15 residues. The V end lost 3 bases, the J end lost 3 bases, and 12 bases lay between the germline ends. The germline gives CDR1 SGHTA, CDR2 FQGNSA. CDR3 sequence reads: CASSFEGSFYNEQFF. The DNA of the CDR3 is TGTGCCAGCAGCTTCGAGGGGTCCTTCTACAATGAGCAGTTCTTC.

The V and J genes are TRBV5-1 and TRBJ2-7; D may be TRBD1 (6 bases). CDR1 and CDR2 (germline): SGHRS, YFSETQ. The CDR3 is 14 amino acids. Trimming took 0 bases from V and 4 from J, leaving 11 bases between them. CDR3 sequence (DNA): TGCGCCAGCAGCTTGGACAGGGCCATATACGAGCAGTACTTC. Protein product: CASSLDRAIYEQYF.

The genes are TRBV19 and TRBJ1-6, with 7 nucleotides matching TRBD1. The V gene end was trimmed by 9 bases and the J gene end by 7 bases; junction bases not matched to a gene: 9. This CDR3 is built from 14 residues. Germline CDR1 is LNHDA and CDR2 is SQIVND (reference sequence). In nucleotides, the CDR3 is TGTGCCAGCAGCCACAGGGGAAGAAATTCACCCCTCCACTTT. It encodes CASSHRGRNSPLHF.

This chain connects TRBV5-1 to TRBJ1-2; D uncertain. Germline CDR1 reads SGHRS; CDR2 reads YFSETQ. This CDR3 has 12 amino acids. Trimming took off 0 bases at V and 7 bases at J, with 7 bases between the two ends. This CDR3 reads CASSLEGFGYTF. The CDR3 coding sequence is TGCGCCAGCAGCTTGGAAGGGTTTGGCTACACCTTC.